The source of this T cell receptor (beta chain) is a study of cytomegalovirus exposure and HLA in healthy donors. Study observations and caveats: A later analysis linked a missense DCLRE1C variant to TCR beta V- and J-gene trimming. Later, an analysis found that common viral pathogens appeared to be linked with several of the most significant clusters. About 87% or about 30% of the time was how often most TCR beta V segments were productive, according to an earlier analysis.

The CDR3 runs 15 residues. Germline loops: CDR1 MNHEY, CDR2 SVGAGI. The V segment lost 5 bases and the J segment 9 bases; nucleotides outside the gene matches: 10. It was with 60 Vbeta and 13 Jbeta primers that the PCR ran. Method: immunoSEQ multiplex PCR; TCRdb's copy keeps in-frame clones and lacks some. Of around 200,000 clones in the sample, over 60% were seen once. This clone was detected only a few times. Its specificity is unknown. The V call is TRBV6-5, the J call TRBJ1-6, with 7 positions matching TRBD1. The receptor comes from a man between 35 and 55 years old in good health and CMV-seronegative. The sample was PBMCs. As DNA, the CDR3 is TGTGCCAGCAGTGGTGGGACAGTGGGTGGTTCACCCCTCCACTTT. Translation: CASSGGTVGGSPLHF.